The entry below gives a single T cell receptor (beta chain) sequence along with its context. Its antigen is as yet unknown. Individual cDNA molecules were tagged with unique molecular identifiers, the study reported. TCRdb reprocessed the 5' RACE reads with MiXCR, giving one entry per CDR3 protein. The table records 120,000 or so distinct CDR3 sequences, over 10% of them present only once. This entry is derived from a study of early T cells in non-severe SARS-CoV-2 infection. Across the study: The chains were unpaired, and the sequenced material was bulk RNA from unsorted whole blood. Whole-study results and caveats: Sequences matched to VDJdb favored anti-spike CD8 responses, while private and CD4 specificities were missed.

The CDR3 consists of 15 residues. V lost 7 bases, J lost 4 bases, and 12 bases stayed unmatched. In germline, CDR1 is MNHEY, CDR2 SVGEGT. The sequence came from an adult who was a healthcare worker with PCR-confirmed SARS-CoV-2 infection or an uninfected control (not recorded which). The chain is built from TRBV6-2 or TRBV6-3 and TRBJ2-7, with 8 positions matching TRBD2. The sequencing here drew on whole blood, taken at baseline. CDR3 sequence (DNA): TGTGCCAGCACCCCAGGCGGTAGCGGGACTTACGAGCAGTACTTC. Translation: CASTPGGSGTYEQYF.